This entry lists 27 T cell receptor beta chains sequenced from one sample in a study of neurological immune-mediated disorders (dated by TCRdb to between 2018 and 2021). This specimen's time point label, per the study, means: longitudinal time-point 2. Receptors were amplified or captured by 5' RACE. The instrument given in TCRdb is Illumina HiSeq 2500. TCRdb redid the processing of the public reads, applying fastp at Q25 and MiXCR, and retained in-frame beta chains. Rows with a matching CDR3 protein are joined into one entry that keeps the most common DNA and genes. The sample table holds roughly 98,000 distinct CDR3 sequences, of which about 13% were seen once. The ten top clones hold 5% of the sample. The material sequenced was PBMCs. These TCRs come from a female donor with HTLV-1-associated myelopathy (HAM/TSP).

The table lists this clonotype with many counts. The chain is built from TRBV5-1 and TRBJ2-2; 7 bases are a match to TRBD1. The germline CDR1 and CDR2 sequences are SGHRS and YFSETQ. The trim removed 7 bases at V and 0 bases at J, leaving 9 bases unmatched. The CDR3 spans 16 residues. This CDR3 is CASALIQGSNTGELFF. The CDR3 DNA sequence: TGCGCCAGCGCACTGATACAGGGGTCGAACACCGGGGAGCTGTTTTTT.

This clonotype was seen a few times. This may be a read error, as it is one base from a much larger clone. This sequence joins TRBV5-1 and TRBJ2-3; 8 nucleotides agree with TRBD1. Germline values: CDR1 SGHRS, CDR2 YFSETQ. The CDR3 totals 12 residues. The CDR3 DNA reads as TGCGCCAGCAGCCCACAGGGGGATACGCAGAATTTT. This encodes CASSPQGDTQNF. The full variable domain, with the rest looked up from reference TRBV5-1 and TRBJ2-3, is KAGVTQTPRYLIKTRGQQVTLSCSPISGHRSVSWYQQTPGQGLQFLFEYFSETQRNKGNFPGRFSGRQFSNSRSEMNVSTLELGDSALYLCASSPQGDTQNFGPGTRLTVL.

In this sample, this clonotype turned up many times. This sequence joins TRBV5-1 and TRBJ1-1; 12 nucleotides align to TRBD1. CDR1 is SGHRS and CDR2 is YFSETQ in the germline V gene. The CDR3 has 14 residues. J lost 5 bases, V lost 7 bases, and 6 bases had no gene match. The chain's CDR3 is CASRQGQGATEAFF. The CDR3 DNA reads TGCGCCAGCCGTCAGGGACAGGGGGCGACTGAAGCTTTCTTT.

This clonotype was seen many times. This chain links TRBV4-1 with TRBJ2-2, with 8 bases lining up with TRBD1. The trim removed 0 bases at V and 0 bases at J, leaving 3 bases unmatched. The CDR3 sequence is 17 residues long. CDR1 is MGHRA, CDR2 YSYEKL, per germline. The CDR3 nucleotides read TGCGCCAGCAGCCAAGAGACGACAGGGGCGAACACCGGGGAGCTGTTTTTT. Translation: CASSQETTGANTGELFF.

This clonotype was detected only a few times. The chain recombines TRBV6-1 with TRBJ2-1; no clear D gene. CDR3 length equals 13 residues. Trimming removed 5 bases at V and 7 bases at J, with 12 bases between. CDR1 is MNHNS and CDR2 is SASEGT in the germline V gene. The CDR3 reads CASSLHPENEQFF. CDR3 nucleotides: TGTGCCAGCAGTCTTCACCCCGAAAATGAGCAGTTCTTC.

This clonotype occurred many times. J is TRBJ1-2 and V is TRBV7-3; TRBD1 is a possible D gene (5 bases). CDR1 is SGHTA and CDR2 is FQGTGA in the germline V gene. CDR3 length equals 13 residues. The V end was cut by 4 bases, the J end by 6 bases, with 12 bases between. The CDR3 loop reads CASSSQVSHGYTF. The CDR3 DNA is TGTGCCAGCAGCTCACAGGTCTCGCATGGCTACACCTTC.

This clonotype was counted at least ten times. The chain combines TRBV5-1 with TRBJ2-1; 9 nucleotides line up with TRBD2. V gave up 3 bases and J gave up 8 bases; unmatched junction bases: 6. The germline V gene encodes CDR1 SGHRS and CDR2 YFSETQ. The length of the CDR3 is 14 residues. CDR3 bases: TGCGCCAGCAGCTCTCCTAGCGGGATTGATGAGCAGTTCTTC. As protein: CASSSPSGIDEQFF.

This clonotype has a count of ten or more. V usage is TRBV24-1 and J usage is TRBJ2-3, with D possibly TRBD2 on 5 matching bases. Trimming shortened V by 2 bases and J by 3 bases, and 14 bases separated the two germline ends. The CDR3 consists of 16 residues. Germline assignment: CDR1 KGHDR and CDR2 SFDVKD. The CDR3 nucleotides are TGTGCCACCAGTGATTCACACACCTCGGGAACAGATACGCAGTATTTT. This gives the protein CATSDSHTSGTDTQYF.

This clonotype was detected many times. The CDR3 region has the DNA TGTGCCAGCAGCTCCCCGCCGGGTTCTAATGGTGAAAAACTGTTTTTT. This translates into CASSSPPGSNGEKLFF. This chain connects TRBV7-2 to TRBJ1-4; D uncertain. Germline V CDR1 and CDR2: SGHTA, FQGNSA. V was shortened by 4 bases and J by 7 bases, with 19 bases between the two germline ends. This CDR3 is 16 amino acids long.

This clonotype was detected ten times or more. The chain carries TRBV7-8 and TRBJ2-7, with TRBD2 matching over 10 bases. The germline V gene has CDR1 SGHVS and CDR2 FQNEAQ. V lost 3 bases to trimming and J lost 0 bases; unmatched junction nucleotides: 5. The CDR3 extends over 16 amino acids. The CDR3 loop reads CASSFSGGLLSYEQYF. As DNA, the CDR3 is TGTGCCAGCAGCTTTAGCGGGGGGCTCCTCTCCTACGAGCAGTACTTC.

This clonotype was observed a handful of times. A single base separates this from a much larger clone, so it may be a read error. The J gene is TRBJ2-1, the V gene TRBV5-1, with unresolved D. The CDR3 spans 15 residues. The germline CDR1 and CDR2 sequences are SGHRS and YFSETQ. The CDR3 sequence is CASSLNPGSYDEQFF. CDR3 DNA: TGCGCCAGCAGCTTGAATCCAGGCTCCTACGATGAGCAGTTCTTC.

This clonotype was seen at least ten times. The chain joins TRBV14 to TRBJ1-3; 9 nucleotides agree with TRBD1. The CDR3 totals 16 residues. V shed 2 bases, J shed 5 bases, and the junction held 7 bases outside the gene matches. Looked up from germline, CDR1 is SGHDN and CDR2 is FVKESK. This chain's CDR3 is CASSQTQGARRNTIYF. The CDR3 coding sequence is TGTGCCAGCAGCCAAACACAGGGGGCGAGAAGAAACACCATATATTTT. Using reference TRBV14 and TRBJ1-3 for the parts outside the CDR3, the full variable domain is EAGVTQFPSHSVIEKGQTVTLRCDPISGHDNLYWYRRVMGKEIKFLLHFVKESKQDESGMPNNRFLAERTGGTYSTLKVQPAELEDSGVYFCASSQTQGARRNTIYFGEGSWLTVV.

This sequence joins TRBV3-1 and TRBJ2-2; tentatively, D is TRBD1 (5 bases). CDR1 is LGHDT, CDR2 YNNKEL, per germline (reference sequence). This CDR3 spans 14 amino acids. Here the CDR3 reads CDSKGAHGCGELFF. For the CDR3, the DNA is TGTGACTCCAAAGGGGCCCATGGGTGCGGGGAGCTGTTTTTT.

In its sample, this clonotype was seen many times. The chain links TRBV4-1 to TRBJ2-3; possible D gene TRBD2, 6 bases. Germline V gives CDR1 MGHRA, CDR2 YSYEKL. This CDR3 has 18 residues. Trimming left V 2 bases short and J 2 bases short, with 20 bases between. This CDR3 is CASSQPPGIAANTDTQYF. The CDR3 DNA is TGCGCCAGCAGCCAACCCCCGGGAATAGCGGCCAACACAGATACGCAGTATTTT.

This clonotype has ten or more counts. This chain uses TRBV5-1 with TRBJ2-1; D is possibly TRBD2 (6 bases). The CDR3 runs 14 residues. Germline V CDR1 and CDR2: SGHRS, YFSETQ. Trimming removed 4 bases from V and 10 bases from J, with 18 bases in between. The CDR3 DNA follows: TGCGCCAGCAGCCCCCGGGACTCCGGGGGAGAGCAGTTCTTC. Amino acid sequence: CASSPRDSGGEQFF.

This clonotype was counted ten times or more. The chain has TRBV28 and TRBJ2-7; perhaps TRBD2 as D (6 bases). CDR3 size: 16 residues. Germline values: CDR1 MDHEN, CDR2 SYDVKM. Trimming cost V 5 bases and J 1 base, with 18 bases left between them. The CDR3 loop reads CASSVEGSGPSYEQYF. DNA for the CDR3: TGTGCCAGCAGTGTTGAAGGGAGCGGGCCTTCCTACGAGCAGTACTTC.

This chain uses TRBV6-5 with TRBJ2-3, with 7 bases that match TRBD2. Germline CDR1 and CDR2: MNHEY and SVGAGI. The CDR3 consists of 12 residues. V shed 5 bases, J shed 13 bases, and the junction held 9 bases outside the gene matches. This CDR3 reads CASSTGGTTKYF. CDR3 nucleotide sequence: TGTGCCAGCAGTACGGGGGGAACCACGAAGTATTTT.

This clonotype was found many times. The CDR3 protein is CASSFSSGTWGEQYF. CDR3 nucleotide sequence: TGTGCCAGCAGCTTTTCTTCCGGGACCTGGGGCGAGCAGTACTTC. The chain carries TRBV11-2 and TRBJ2-7; D could derive from TRBD1 or TRBD2 (5 bases each). Per the germline V gene, CDR1 is SGHAT and CDR2 is FQNNGV. CDR3 length equals 15 residues. V lost 3 bases to trimming and J lost 6 bases, with 18 bases between them.

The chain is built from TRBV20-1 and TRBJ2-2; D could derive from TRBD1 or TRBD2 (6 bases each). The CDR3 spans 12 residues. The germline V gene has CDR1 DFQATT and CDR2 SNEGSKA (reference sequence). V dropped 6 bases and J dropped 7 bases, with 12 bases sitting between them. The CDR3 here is CSARGGNGELFF. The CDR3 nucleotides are TGCAGTGCGCGAGGGGGGAACGGGGAGCTGTTTTTT.

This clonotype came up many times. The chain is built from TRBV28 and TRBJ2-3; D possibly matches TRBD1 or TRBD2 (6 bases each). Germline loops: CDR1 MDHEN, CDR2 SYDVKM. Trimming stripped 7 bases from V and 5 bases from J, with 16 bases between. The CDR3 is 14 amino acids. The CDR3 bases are TGTGCCAGCATCCCTTTAGGGGGGAGAGATACGCAGTATTTT. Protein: CASIPLGGRDTQYF.

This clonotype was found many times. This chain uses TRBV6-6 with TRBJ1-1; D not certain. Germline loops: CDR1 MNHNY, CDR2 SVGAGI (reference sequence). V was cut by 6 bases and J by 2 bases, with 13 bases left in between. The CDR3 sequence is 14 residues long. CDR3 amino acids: CASSYEIENTEAFF. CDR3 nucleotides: TGTGCCAGCAGCTACGAGATTGAAAACACTGAAGCTTTCTTT.

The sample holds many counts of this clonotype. CDR3: CASSFGLVGELFF. CDR3 DNA: TGCGCCAGCAGCTTCGGACTAGTCGGGGAGCTGTTTTTT. The rearrangement uses TRBV5-1 and TRBJ2-2; 7 nucleotides line up with TRBD2. The CDR3 is 13 residues long. Germline lookup yields CDR1 SGHRS and CDR2 YFSETQ. Trimming cost V 2 bases and J 7 bases; bases outside gene matches: 2.

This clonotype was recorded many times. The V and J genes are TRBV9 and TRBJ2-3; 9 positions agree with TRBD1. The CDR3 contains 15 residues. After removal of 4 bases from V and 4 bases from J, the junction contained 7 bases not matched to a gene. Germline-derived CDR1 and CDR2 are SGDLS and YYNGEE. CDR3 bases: TGTGCCAGCAGCCGTACAGGGGGCCGGGCAGATACGCAGTATTTT. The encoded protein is CASSRTGGRADTQYF.

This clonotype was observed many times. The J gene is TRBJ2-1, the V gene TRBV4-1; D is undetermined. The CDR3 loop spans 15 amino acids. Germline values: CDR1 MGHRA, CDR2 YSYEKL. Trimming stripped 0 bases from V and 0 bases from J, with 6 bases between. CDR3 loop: CASSQERPSYNEQFF. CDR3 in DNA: TGCGCCAGCAGCCAAGAGCGGCCCTCCTACAATGAGCAGTTCTTC.

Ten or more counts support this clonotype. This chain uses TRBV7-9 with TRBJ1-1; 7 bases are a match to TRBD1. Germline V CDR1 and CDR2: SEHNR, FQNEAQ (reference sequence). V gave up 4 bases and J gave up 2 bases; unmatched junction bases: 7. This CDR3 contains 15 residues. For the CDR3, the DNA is TGTGCCAGCAGCTCACGACAGGGAGGAAACACTGAAGCTTTCTTT. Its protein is CASSSRQGGNTEAFF.

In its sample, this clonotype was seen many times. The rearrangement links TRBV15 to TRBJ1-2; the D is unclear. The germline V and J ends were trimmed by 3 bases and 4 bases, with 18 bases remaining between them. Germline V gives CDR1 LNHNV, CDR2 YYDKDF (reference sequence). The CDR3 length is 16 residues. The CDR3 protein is CATSSFPGYTSYGYTF. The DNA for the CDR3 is TGTGCCACCAGCAGCTTCCCCGGCTACACCAGCTATGGCTACACCTTC.

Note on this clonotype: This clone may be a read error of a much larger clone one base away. CDR3 nucleotides: TGTGCCAGCAGCTTGAGCCCGTCCGCCAGCAATCAGCCCCAGCATTTT. This translates into CASSLSPSASNQPQHF. The V and J genes are TRBV5-5 and TRBJ1-5; D is unclear. The CDR3 totals 16 residues. Germline-derived CDR1 and CDR2 are SGHKS and YYEKEE (reference sequence). The V end lost 1 base, the J end lost 1 base, and 12 bases lay between the germline ends.